The clone carrying this T cell receptor (beta chain) was observed at least ten times. Its specificity is not known. As to time point: persistent/refractory GD, antithyroid drugs over 5 years with positive TRAb. Isolated PBMC RNA provided the starting material for the TCR library. Patients all came to the study from an endocrinology department in Xi'an, China. The source of the sample is a study of regulatory T cells in long-lasting Graves disease. General study points: The researchers studied only peripheral blood, not thyroid tissue. The persistent group shared 2,741 public clonotypes, more than the roughly 970 shared by new patients.

Combining iRepertoire HTBI primers with Arm-PCR of CDR3 regions, the authors built TCR beta libraries. TCRdb re-called the multiplex PCR reads through MiXCR, storing one row per CDR3 protein. The table lists roughly 450,000 distinct CDR3 sequences, approximately 23% of them singletons, with around 12% in the top ten. The material sequenced was peripheral blood mononuclear cells (PBMCs), taken when the disease was refractory, from a patient treated with antithyroid drugs. The TCR originated in a female donor with Graves disease.

The CDR3 DNA follows: TGTGCTAGCGCAACCGAAAACAGAGTTCCTCAGCCCCAGCATTTT. It specifies CASATENRVPQPQHF. The chain combines TRBV12-5 with TRBJ1-5; D gene ambiguous. Between the trimmed V and J ends, which lost 9 bases and 6 bases, there was a span of 21 bases. This CDR3 has 15 amino acids. Germline V gene data show CDR1 as LGHNT and CDR2 as FRNRAP.